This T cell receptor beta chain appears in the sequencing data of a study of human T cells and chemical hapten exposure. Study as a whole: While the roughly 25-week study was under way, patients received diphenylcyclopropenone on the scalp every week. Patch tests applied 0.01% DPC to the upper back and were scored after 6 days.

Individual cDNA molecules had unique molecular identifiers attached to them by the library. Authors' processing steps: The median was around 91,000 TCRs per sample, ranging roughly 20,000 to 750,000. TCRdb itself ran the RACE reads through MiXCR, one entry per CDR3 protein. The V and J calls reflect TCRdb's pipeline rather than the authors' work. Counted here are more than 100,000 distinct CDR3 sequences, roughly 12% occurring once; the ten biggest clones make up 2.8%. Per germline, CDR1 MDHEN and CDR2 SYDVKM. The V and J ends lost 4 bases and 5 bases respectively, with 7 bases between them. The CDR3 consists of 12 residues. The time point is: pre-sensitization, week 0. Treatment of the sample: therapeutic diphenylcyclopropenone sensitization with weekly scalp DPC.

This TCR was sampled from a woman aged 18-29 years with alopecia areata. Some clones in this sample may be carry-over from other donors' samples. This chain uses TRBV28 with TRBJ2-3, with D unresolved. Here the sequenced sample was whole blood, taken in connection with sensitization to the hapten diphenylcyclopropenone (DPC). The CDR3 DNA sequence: TGTGCCAGCAGTTCCCTCCGAGATACGCAGTATTTT. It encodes CASSSLRDTQYF.